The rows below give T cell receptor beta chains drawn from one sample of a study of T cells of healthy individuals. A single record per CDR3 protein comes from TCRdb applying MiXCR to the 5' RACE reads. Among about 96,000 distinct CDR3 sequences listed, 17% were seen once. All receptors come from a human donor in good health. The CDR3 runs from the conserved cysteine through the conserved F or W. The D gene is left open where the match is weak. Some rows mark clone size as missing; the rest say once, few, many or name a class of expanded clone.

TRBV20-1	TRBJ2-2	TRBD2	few	CSVRTSPGELFF	TGCAGTGTTCGGACTAGTCCCGGGGAGCTGTTTTTT
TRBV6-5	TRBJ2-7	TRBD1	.	CASSYSQGLGEQYF	TGTGCCAGCAGTTACTCACAGGGGTTAGGGGAGCAGTACTTC
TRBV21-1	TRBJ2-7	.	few	CASSKGPGHFSYEQYF	TGTGCCAGCAGCAAAGGACCGGGACACTTCTCCTACGAGCAGTACTTC
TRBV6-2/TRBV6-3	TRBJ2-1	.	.	CASSFPRSYNEQFF	TGTGCCAGCAGTTTTCCGCGGTCCTACAATGAGCAGTTCTTC
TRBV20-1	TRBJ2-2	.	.	CSASWERTGELFF	TGCAGTGCTAGTTGGGAACGTACCGGGGAGCTGTTTTTT
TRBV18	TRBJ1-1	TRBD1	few	CASSTIGSGGTEAFF	TGTGCCAGCTCAACTATCGGGTCAGGGGGCACTGAAGCTTTCTTT
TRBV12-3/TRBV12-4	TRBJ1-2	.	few	CASSPLSGVYYGYTF	TGTGCCAGCAGTCCCCTATCAGGGGTTTACTATGGCTACACCTTC
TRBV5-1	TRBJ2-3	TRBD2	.	CASSRYSGGPTDTQYF	TGCGCCAGCAGCAGGTATAGCGGGGGGCCCACAGATACGCAGTATTTT
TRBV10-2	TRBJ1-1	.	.	CATREAGMNTEAFF	TGCGCCACCCGAGAGGCAGGGATGAACACTGAAGCTTTCTTT
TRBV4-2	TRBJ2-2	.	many	CASSQEVGRGTNTGELFF	TGTGCCAGCAGCCAAGAGGTGGGCAGGGGAACGAACACCGGGGAGCTGTTTTTT
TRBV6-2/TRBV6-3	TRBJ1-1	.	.	CASILQWNTEAFF	TGTGCCAGCATCCTCCAATGGAACACTGAAGCTTTCTTT
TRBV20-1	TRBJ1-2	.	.	CSTGRSGQAYGYTF	TGCAGCACCGGTCGGTCGGGGCAGGCCTATGGCTACACCTTC
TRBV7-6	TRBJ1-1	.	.	CASFSKMNTEAFF	TGTGCCAGCTTTAGCAAAATGAACACTGAAGCTTTCTTT
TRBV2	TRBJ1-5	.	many	CASSEVLSENQPQHF	TGTGCCAGCAGTGAAGTATTGAGTGAAAATCAGCCCCAGCATTTT
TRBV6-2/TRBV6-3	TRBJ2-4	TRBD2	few	CASRRLAGGPGAKNIQYF	TGTGCCAGCAGACGACTAGCGGGAGGGCCGGGAGCCAAAAACATTCAGTACTTC
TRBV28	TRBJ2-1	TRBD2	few	CASSGGGLHSYNEQFF	TGTGCCAGCAGTGGGGGGGGACTCCACTCCTACAATGAGCAGTTCTTC
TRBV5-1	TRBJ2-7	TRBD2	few	CASSLPSGSNEQYF	TGCGCCAGCAGCTTGCCTAGCGGGAGCAACGAGCAGTACTTC
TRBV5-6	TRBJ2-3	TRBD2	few	CASSPTSGSRSTDTQYF	TGTGCCAGCAGCCCGACGAGCGGGAGTCGCTCCACAGATACGCAGTATTTT
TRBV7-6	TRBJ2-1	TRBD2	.	CASSSRLAEKGGNEQFF	TGTGCCAGCAGCTCCCGACTAGCGGAAAAGGGGGGGAATGAGCAGTTCTTC
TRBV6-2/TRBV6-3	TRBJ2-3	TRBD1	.	CASSTVPFRGLTDTQYF	TGTGCCAGCAGTACGGTCCCTTTTAGGGGGCTCACAGATACGCAGTATTTT
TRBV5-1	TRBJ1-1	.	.	CASRGTGTEAFF	TGCGCCAGCAGGGGCACCGGCACTGAAGCTTTCTTT
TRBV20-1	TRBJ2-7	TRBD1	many	CSARGDRALYEQYF	TGCAGTGCTAGAGGGGACAGGGCTCTCTACGAGCAGTACTTC
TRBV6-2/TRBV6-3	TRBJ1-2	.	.	CASSYSGTRGYTF	TGTGCCAGCAGTTACTCCGGGACGCGGGGCTACACCTTC
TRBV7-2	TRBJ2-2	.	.	CASSFGAGIDTGELFF	TGTGCCAGCAGCTTTGGGGCAGGGATCGACACCGGGGAGCTGTTTTTT
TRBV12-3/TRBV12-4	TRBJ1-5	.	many	CASSTQGGNQPQHF	TGTGCCAGCAGCACGCAGGGAGGCAATCAGCCCCAGCATTTT
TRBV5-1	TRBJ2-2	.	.	CASSLAGTGANTGELFF	TGCGCCAGCAGCTTGGCCGGGACGGGGGCGAACACCGGGGAGCTGTTTTTT
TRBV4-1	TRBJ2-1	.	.	CASSQDGGSSYNEQFF	TGCGCCAGCAGCCAAGATGGGGGAAGCTCCTACAATGAGCAGTTCTTC
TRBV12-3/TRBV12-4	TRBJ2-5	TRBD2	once	CASRLGLAESQETQYF	TGTGCCAGCAGACTGGGACTAGCGGAGAGCCAAGAGACCCAGTACTTC
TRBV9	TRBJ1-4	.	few	CASSATGSNEKLFF	TGTGCCAGCAGCGCTACAGGGTCTAATGAAAAACTGTTTTTT
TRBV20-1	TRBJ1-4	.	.	CSALGPGGEKLFF	TGCAGTGCACTGGGACCTGGTGGTGAAAAACTGTTTTTT
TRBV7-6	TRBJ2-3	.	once	CASSFRGLADTQYF	TGTGCCAGCAGCTTTAGGGGTTTAGCAGATACGCAGTATTTT
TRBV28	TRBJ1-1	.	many	CASSFSNGRSFF	TGTGCCAGCAGTTTTTCCAATGGGCGATCTTTCTTT
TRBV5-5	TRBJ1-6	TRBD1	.	CASSPMPGQGGSPLHF	TGTGCCAGCAGCCCAATGCCGGGACAGGGGGGGTCACCCCTCCACTTT
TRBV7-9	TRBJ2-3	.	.	CASSLPGEAVTDTQYF	TGTGCCAGCAGCTTACCGGGGGAAGCGGTCACAGATACGCAGTATTTT
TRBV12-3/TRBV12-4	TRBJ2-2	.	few	CASSLVPRGELFF	TGTGCCAGCAGTTTAGTCCCCCGAGGGGAGCTGTTTTTT
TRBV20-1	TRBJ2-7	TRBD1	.	CSARPLKTGGGYEQYF	TGCAGTGCTAGACCCCTTAAGACAGGGGGCGGATACGAGCAGTACTTC
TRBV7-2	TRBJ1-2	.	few	CASGTGTLYGYTF	TGTGCCAGCGGAACCGGGACACTCTATGGCTACACCTTC
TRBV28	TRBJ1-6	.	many	CASLISRGVNSPLHF	TGTGCCAGCCTTATATCTCGGGGTGTGAATTCACCCCTCCACTTT
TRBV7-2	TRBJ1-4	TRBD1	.	CASSFDRDDGKLFF	TGTGCCAGCAGCTTCGACAGGGATGACGGAAAACTGTTTTTT
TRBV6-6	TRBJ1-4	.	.	CATTLLPRAEKLFF	TGTGCCACTACTTTGTTACCCCGCGCTGAAAAACTGTTTTTT
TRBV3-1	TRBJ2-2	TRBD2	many	CASTRTSGAGELFF	TGTGCCAGCACCAGGACTAGCGGGGCCGGGGAGCTGTTTTTT
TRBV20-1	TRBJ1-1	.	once	CSAKGSQSEAFF	TGCAGTGCTAAAGGTAGCCAGTCAGAAGCTTTCTTT
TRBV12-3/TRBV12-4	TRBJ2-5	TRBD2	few	CASRREYQETQYF	TGTGCCAGCAGGCGGGAGTACCAAGAGACCCAGTACTTC
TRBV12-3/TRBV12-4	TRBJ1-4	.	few	CASSFGSEKLFF	TGTGCCAGCAGTTTTGGGTCTGAAAAACTGTTTTTT
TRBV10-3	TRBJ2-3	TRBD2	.	CATNRAGGPDADTQYF	TGTGCCACCAATCGTGCGGGGGGGCCTGACGCAGATACGCAGTATTTT
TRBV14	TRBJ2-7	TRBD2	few	CASSQGLAPTYEQYF	TGTGCCAGCAGCCAGGGACTAGCGCCGACCTACGAGCAGTACTTC
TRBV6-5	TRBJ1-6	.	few	CASSPRSYNSPLHF	TGTGCCAGCAGTCCCCGATCGTATAATTCACCCCTCCACTTT
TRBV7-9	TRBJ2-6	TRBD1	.	CASSFTGGSGANVLTF	TGTGCCAGCAGCTTTACAGGGGGATCTGGGGCCAACGTCCTGACTTTC